The 20 T cell receptor beta chains below were found in one sample sequenced in a study of T cell repertoires in cytomegalovirus infection. The antigens of these receptors remain unknown. In TCRdb, the reads were re-called with MiXCR into one record per CDR3 protein. The data hold fewer than 950,000 distinct CDR3 sequences, with around a third observed a single time. Sequences were derived from cultured CD8+ T cells from PBMCs, sampled from culture after CMV antigen stimulation. These receptors originate from a human donor in good health (CMV status not recorded). Some clones in this sample may be carry-over from other donors' samples.

The genes are TRBV12-3 or TRBV12-4 and TRBJ2-1; 9 positions agree with TRBD2. This CDR3 spans 15 amino acids. Germline trimming cut 5 bases from V and 5 bases from J; bases unmatched to any gene: 7. CDR3 sequence: CASSKSGGKDNEQFF. DNA for the CDR3: TGTGCCAGCAGTAAGAGCGGGGGGAAGGACAATGAGCAGTTCTTC.

The chain uses TRBV2 and TRBJ1-3; possible D gene TRBD1, 6 bases. In germline, CDR1 is SNHLY, CDR2 FYNNEI. The CDR3 covers 16 residues. Trimming took off 5 bases at V and 0 bases at J, with 14 bases between the two ends. The CDR3 coding sequence is TGTGCCAGCAGTCCGGGACACTTTAGCTCTGGAAACACCATATATTTT. Encoded protein: CASSPGHFSSGNTIYF. The full variable domain, its missing parts supplied by reference TRBV2 and TRBJ1-3, is EPEVTQTPSHQVTQMGQEVILRCVPISNHLYFYWYRQILGQKVEFLVSFYNNEISEKSEIFDDQFSVERPDGSNFTLKIRSTKLEDSAMYFCASSPGHFSSGNTIYFGEGSWLTVV.

This clonotype was counted ten times or more. V gene TRBV28 combines with J gene TRBJ1-1; D possibly corresponds to TRBD1 (5 bases). Trimming took 2 bases from V and 1 from J, leaving 8 bases between them. Germline values: CDR1 MDHEN, CDR2 SYDVKM. CDR3 length: 14 amino acids. CDR3 sequence reads: CASSLNQGNTEAFF. The CDR3 DNA reads TGTGCCAGCAGTTTAAATCAGGGGAACACTGAAGCTTTCTTT.

This clonotype was observed a few times. The chain combines TRBV7-9 with TRBJ1-1, with D unresolved. Per germline, CDR1 SEHNR and CDR2 FQNEAQ (reference sequence). The ends were cut back, 5 bases at V and 13 bases at J, with 14 bases in the middle. The CDR3 is 11 amino acids. CDR3 sequence: CASSPGFGVFF. The CDR3 DNA reads TGTGCCAGCAGCCCGGGGTTCGGGGTTTTCTTT.

In its sample, this clonotype was seen many times. The chain joins TRBV7-2 to TRBJ1-1; the D gene is possibly TRBD1 (6 bases). In germline, CDR1 is SGHTA, CDR2 FQGNSA. This CDR3 contains 15 residues. V lost 5 bases to trimming and J lost 1 base, with 14 bases between them. The chain's CDR3 is CASSHLGRGNTEAFF. CDR3 coding DNA: TGTGCCAGCAGCCACCTGGGCAGGGGGAACACTGAAGCTTTCTTT.

This clonotype was seen a single time. The V and J genes are TRBV29-1 and TRBJ1-4, with a tentative D call TRBD1 (6 bases). Germline V gives CDR1 SQVTM, CDR2 ANQGSEA. The CDR3 contains 13 residues. The germline V and J ends were trimmed by 6 bases and 9 bases, with 17 bases remaining between them. The CDR3 DNA reads as TGCAGCGTGTGGACAGACCCCGACCAAAAACTGTTTTTT. It is translated as CSVWTDPDQKLFF.

This chain connects TRBV11-3 to TRBJ2-3, with 8 bases identical to TRBD1. Looked up from germline, CDR1 is SGHNT and CDR2 is YENEEA. The CDR3 is 16 residues long. The V gene end was trimmed by 5 bases and the J gene end by 0 bases; junction bases not matched to a gene: 7. The CDR3 here is CASSTLTGDSTDTQYF. CDR3 coding DNA: TGTGCCAGCAGCACTCTGACAGGGGATAGCACAGATACGCAGTATTTT.

Only a few counts were recorded for this clonotype. The genes are TRBV7-6 and TRBJ2-5, with D possibly called TRBD1 or TRBD2 (5 bases each). The CDR3 is 15 amino acids. Germline lookup yields CDR1 SGHVS and CDR2 FNYEAQ. Trimming stripped 5 bases from V and 4 bases from J, with 17 bases between. CDR3 nucleotides: TGTGCCAGCAGCCCTAGTCTGGGGGTACGAGAGACCCAGTACTTC. Amino acids: CASSPSLGVRETQYF.

This clonotype was observed a handful of times. The chain carries TRBV9 and TRBJ1-1, with D possibly matching TRBD1 (5 bases). Trimming shortened V by 3 bases and J by 3 bases, and 12 bases separated the two germline ends. CDR3 length: 14 amino acids. Germline V gene sequence: CDR1 SGDLS, CDR2 YYNGEE. In nucleotides, the CDR3 is TGTGCCAGCAGCGACAGGTCTCGGGACACTGAAGCTTTCTTT. Amino acids: CASSDRSRDTEAFF.

This CDR3 reads CASSFVPGTGEKTQYF. In DNA form, the CDR3 reads TGTGCCAGCAGTTTTGTTCCCGGGACAGGGGAAAAGACCCAGTACTTC. The chain joins TRBV27 to TRBJ2-5; 10 bases are a match to TRBD1. Germline V gene lookup returns CDR1 MNHEY and CDR2 SMNVEV (reference sequence). Germline trimming cut 3 bases from V and 6 bases from J; bases unmatched to any gene: 10. The CDR3 spans 16 residues.

The table lists this clonotype with a few counts. The gene calls are TRBV7-9 and TRBJ2-1, with D hard to call. Germline CDR1 is SEHNR and CDR2 is FQNEAQ (reference sequence). The V and J ends lost 5 bases and 2 bases respectively, with 13 bases between them. This CDR3 is 15 amino acids long. The CDR3 reads CASSQRVLTYNEQFF. CDR3 in DNA: TGTGCCAGCAGCCAAAGGGTACTAACCTACAATGAGCAGTTCTTC.

This clonotype turned up a few times. V usage is TRBV6-2 or TRBV6-3 and J usage is TRBJ1-2; the D is unclear. Between the trimmed V and J ends, which lost 2 bases and 1 base, there was a span of 8 bases. Germline CDR1 reads MNHEY; CDR2 reads SVGEGT. This CDR3 contains 14 residues. The CDR3 DNA sequence: TGTGCCAGCAGTTACGTCTTTCTTAACTATGGCTACACCTTC. Protein product: CASSYVFLNYGYTF.

The V call is TRBV13, the J call TRBJ2-5, with 8 bases aligning to TRBD2. The CDR3 is made up of 15 amino acids. Trimming at V came to 3 bases and at J to 1 base, leaving 4 bases not matched to a gene. Looked up from germline, CDR1 is PRHDT and CDR2 is FYEKMQ (reference sequence). The CDR3, as DNA: TGTGCCAGCAGCTTTGCGGGGGGACTCCAAGAGACCCAGTACTTC. This encodes CASSFAGGLQETQYF.

V usage is TRBV11-2 and J usage is TRBJ2-2; 7 nucleotides line up with TRBD1. CDR1 is SGHAT, CDR2 FQNNGV, per germline. J gave up 4 bases and V 1 base, and 3 bases lay outside the gene matches. This CDR3 is 15 amino acids long. The CDR3 coding sequence is TGTGCCAGCAGCTTAGTGACAGGGCTCACCGGGGAGCTGTTTTTT. Residues: CASSLVTGLTGELFF.

This clonotype was observed many times. The chain joins TRBV4-1 to TRBJ1-3; D remains unclear. With 4 bases removed from V and 1 base from J, the gap between germline ends came to 14 bases. The CDR3 consists of 16 residues. CDR1 and CDR2 (germline): MGHRA, YSYEKL. CDR3 residues: CASSPTGGASGNTIYF. In DNA form, the CDR3 reads TGCGCCAGCAGCCCCACGGGCGGTGCTTCTGGAAACACCATATATTTT.

The gene calls are TRBV7-3 and TRBJ1-5; D is possibly TRBD1 (5 bases). Between the trimmed V and J ends, which lost 2 bases and 2 bases, there was a span of 10 bases. CDR3 length: 15 residues. Germline-derived CDR1 and CDR2 are SGHTA and FQGTGA. The CDR3 reads CASSLSRQRNQPQHF. The CDR3 DNA reads TGTGCCAGCAGCTTATCAAGACAGCGCAATCAGCCCCAGCATTTT.

The chain couples TRBV7-3 to TRBJ2-2; the match to TRBD1 covers 7 bases. The germline V gene encodes CDR1 SGHTA and CDR2 FQGTGA. Losses at the gene ends were 7 bases for V and 4 bases for J; bases not matched to a gene: 3. CDR3 length: 13 residues. The CDR3 DNA follows: TGTGCCAGCAACAGACAGGGCACCGGGGAGCTGTTTTTT. It encodes CASNRQGTGELFF.

The chain has TRBV6-2 or TRBV6-3 and TRBJ2-1, with D tentatively TRBD1 (6 bases). V dropped 3 bases and J dropped 2 bases, with 14 bases sitting between them. Germline CDR1 and CDR2: MNHEY and SVGEGT. There are 16 residues in the CDR3. The CDR3: CASSYLPGHPYNEQFF. DNA for the CDR3: TGTGCCAGCAGTTATCTTCCGGGACACCCCTACAATGAGCAGTTCTTC.

This clonotype was found many times. The genes are TRBV12-3 or TRBV12-4 and TRBJ2-1, with TRBD2 matching 9 bases. Losses at the gene ends were 3 bases for V and 7 bases for J; bases not matched to a gene: 7. The length of the CDR3 is 15 residues. CDR3 in DNA: TGTGCCAGCAGTTTCGGCGGGGGGGCCGTAAATGAGCAGTTCTTC. Translation gives CASSFGGGAVNEQFF.

This clonotype was counted a few times. The chain combines TRBV7-9 with TRBJ2-7; 8 bases match TRBD1. CDR1 and CDR2 from the germline V gene are SEHNR and FQNEAQ (reference sequence). Germline trimming cut 4 bases from V and 3 bases from J; bases unmatched to any gene: 5. The CDR3 loop spans 14 amino acids. CDR3 sequence: CASSSGGISYEQYF. CDR3 coding DNA: TGTGCCAGCAGCTCAGGGGGCATCAGCTACGAGCAGTACTTC.